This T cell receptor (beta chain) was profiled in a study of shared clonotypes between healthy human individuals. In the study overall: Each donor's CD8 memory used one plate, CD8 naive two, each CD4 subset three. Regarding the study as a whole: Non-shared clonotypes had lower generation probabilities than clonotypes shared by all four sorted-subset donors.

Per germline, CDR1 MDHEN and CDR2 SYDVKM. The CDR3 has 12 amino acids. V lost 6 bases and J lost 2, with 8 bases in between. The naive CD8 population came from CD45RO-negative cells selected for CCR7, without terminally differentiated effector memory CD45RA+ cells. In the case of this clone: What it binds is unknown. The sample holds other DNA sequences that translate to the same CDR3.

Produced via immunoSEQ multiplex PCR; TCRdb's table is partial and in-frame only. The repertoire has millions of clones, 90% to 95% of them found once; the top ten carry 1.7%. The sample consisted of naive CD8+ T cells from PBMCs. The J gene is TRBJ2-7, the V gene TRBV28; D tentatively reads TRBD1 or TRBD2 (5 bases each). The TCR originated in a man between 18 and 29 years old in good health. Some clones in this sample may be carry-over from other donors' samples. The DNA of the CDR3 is TGTGCCAGCAGCTCGGGGCCCTACGAGCAGTACTTC. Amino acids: CASSSGPYEQYF.